This TCR beta chain came from a study of beta chain features in type 1 diabetes. The wider study: Across every sample, 85 million to 120 million sorted cells were examined in total. Study-wide findings and caveats: VDJ junctions from type 1 diabetes patients carried fewer insertions and larger deletions.

The CDR3 covers 12 residues. V was pared by 6 bases and J by 7 bases, with 12 bases between. Germline V CDR1 and CDR2: SQVTM, ANQGSEA. Every isolated RNA sample was fully reverse transcribed, so sequencing captured expressed TCRB transcripts. The repertoire was sequenced with immunoSEQ multiplex PCR; TCRdb's copy has only in-frame clones and lacks some. The table records 160,000 or so clones, about 9.1% of them present only once. Points on this clone: Antigen unknown.

Sequenced material: central memory CD4+ T cells from blood. The gene calls are TRBV29-1 and TRBJ2-2; tentatively, D is TRBD2 (5 bases). The receptor's source is a woman between 18 and 29 years old in good health. CDR3 loop: CSVRRTGGELFF. Here the CDR3 DNA reads TGCAGCGTCCGGAGGACCGGCGGGGAGCTGTTTTTT.